The 5 T cell receptor beta chains listed next were all sequenced from one sample in a study of PD-1 blockade in classical Hodgkin lymphoma (dated by TCRdb to about 2020). The library was produced with the immunoSEQ multiplex PCR assay. Held by TCRdb, this immuneACCESS table contains in-frame sequences only and omits some clones. Under half of the omission traces to an unresolved V gene where checked; the cause of the rest is unknown. This sample is represented by fewer than 5,500 clones; approximately 87% of them were singletons. The ten largest clones represent around a fifth of the sample. The sample's time point label is to be understood as: newly diagnosed, previously untreated cHL patient sample. CD8+ T cells were purified from thawed PBMCs by magnetic negative selection with a Miltenyi CD8+ T cell isolation kit. The specimen sequenced was CD8+ T cells from blood. The receptor set was obtained from a human donor with classical Hodgkin lymphoma.

The V and J genes are TRBV28 and TRBJ2-7; D may be TRBD2 (6 bases). V dropped 7 bases and J dropped 3 bases, with 22 bases sitting between them. Germline lookup yields CDR1 MDHEN and CDR2 SYDVKM. The CDR3 sequence is 16 residues long. CDR3 region: CASKPRVGSGVYEQYF. CDR3 coding DNA: TGTGCCAGCAAGCCCCGGGTGGGATCGGGGGTCTACGAGCAGTACTTC.

The chain uses TRBV6-1 and TRBJ1-4; tentatively, D is TRBD1 (5 bases). The length of the CDR3 is 14 residues. From germline, CDR1 is MNHNS and CDR2 SASEGT. With 7 bases removed from V and 4 bases from J, the gap between germline ends came to 13 bases. CDR3 in amino acids: CASMRGEGNEKLFF. CDR3 nucleotides: TGTGCCAGCATGAGGGGCGAGGGTAATGAAAAACTGTTTTTT.

The rearrangement uses TRBV4-1 and TRBJ2-1; D may be TRBD2 (5 bases). This CDR3 is built from 14 residues. Germline CDR1 reads MGHRA; CDR2 reads YSYEKL. V dropped 4 bases and J dropped 9 bases, with 16 bases sitting between them. The CDR3 nucleotides are TGCGCCAGCAGCCTAATAGAGGGAGATCGTGAGCAGTTCTTC. It encodes CASSLIEGDREQFF.

V is TRBV7-4 and J is TRBJ1-2; D uncertain. The CDR3 extends over 17 amino acids. V gave up 4 bases and J gave up 4 bases, with 22 bases separating them. Germline CDR1 and CDR2: SGHVT and SQSDAQ. As DNA, the CDR3 is TGTGCCAGCAGCTGGTTCAACAATCTCGGAAAGACCTATGGCTACACCTTC. Encoded protein: CASSWFNNLGKTYGYTF.

The chain carries TRBV6-1 and TRBJ2-7; D remains unclear. Trimming took off 0 bases at V and 0 bases at J, with 9 bases between the two ends. The CDR3 is made up of 15 amino acids. Germline V gene data show CDR1 as MNHNS and CDR2 as SASEGT. CDR3 sequence reads: CASSEAGGSSYEQYF. CDR3 nucleotides: TGTGCCAGCAGTGAAGCTGGCGGCAGCTCCTACGAGCAGTACTTC.